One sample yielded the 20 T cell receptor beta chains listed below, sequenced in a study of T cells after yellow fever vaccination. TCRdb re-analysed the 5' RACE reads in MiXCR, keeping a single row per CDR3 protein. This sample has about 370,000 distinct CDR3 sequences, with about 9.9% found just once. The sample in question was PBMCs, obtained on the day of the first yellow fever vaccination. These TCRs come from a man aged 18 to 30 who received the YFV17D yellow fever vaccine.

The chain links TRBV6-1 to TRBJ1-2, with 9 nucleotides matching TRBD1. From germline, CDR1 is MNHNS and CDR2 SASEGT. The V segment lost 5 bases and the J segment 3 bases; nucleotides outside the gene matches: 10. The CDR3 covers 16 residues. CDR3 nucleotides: TGTGCCAGCAGTATTACTTCAGGGACAGGGTACTATGGCTACACCTTC. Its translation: CASSITSGTGYYGYTF.

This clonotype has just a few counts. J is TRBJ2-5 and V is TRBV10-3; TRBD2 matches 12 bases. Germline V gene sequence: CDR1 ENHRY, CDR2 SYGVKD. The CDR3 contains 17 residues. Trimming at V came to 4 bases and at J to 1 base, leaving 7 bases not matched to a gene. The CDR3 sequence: CAISASLAGGGQETQYF. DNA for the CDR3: TGTGCCATCAGTGCGTCTCTAGCGGGGGGGGGCCAAGAGACCCAGTACTTC.

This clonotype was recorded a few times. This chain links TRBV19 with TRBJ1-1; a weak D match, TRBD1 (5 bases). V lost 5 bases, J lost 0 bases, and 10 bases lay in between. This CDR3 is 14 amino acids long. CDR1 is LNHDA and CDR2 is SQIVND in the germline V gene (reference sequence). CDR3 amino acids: CASSVRGVNTEAFF. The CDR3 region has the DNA TGTGCCAGTAGTGTAAGAGGGGTGAACACTGAAGCTTTCTTT.

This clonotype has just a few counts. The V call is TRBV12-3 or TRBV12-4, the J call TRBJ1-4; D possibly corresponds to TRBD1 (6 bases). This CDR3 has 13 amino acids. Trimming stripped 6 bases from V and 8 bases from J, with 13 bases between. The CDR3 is CASSSRGWEKLFF. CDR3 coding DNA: TGTGCCAGCAGCAGCAGGGGCTGGGAAAAACTGTTTTTT.

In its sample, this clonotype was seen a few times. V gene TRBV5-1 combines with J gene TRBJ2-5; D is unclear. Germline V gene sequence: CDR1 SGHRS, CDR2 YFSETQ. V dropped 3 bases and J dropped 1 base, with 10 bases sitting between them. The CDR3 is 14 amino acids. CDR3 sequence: CASSYRTAQETQYF. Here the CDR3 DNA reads TGCGCCAGCAGCTACCGGACGGCCCAAGAGACCCAGTACTTC.

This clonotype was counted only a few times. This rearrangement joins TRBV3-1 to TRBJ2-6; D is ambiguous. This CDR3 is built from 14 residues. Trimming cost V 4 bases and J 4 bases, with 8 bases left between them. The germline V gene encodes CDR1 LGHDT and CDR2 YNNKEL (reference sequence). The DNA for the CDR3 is TGTGCCAGCAGCCGATCCGGAGGGGCCAACGTCCTGACTTTC. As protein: CASSRSGGANVLTF.

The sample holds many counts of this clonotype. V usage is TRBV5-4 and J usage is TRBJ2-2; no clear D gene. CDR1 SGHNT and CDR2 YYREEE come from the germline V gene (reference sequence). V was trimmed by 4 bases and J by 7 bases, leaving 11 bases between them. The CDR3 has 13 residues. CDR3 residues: CASSTSRGGELFF. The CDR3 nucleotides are TGTGCCAGCAGCACCAGCAGAGGCGGGGAGCTGTTTTTT. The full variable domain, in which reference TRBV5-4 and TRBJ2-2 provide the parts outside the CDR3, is ETGVTQSPTHLIKTRGQQVTLRCSSQSGHNTVSWYQQALGQGPQFIFQYYREEENGRGNFPPRFSGLQFPNYSSELNVNALELDDSALYLCASSTSRGGELFFGEGSRLTVL.

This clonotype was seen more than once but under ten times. The CDR3, as DNA: TGTGCCTGGAACAGGGAGGGCGGCGAGCAGTACTTC. Translated, it gives CAWNREGGEQYF. The chain uses TRBV30 and TRBJ2-7, with D tentatively TRBD2 (7 bases). The CDR3 runs 12 residues. Deletions cut 4 bases from V and 6 bases from J, with 13 bases between. Germline lookup yields CDR1 GTSNPN and CDR2 SVGIG (reference sequence).

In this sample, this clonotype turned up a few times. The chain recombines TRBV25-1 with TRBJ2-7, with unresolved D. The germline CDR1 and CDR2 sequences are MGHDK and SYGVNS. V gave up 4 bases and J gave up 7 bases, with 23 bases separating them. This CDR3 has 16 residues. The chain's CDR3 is CASSAHSDQHPGEQYF. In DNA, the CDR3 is TGTGCCAGCAGTGCGCATTCGGACCAACACCCCGGGGAGCAGTACTTC.

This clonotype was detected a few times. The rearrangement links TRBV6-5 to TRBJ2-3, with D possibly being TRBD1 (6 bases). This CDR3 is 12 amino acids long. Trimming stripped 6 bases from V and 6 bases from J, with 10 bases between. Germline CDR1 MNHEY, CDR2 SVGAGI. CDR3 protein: CASRQGSDTQYF. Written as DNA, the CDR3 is TGTGCCAGCAGACAGGGTTCGGATACGCAGTATTTT.

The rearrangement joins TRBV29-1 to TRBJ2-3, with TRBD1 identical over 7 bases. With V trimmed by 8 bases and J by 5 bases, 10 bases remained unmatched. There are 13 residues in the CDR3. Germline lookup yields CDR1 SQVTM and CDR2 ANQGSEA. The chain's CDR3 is CSTLDRDVDTQYF. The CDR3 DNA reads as TGCAGCACGCTTGACAGGGATGTAGATACGCAGTATTTT.

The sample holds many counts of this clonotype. CDR3 nucleotides: TGTGCCAGCACCCCCCCGGGGGGCGGCAATCAGCCCCAGCATTTT. Its translation: CASTPPGGGNQPQHF. The rearrangement links TRBV7-2 to TRBJ1-5; D might be TRBD1 (6 bases). The CDR3 has 15 residues. Trimming left V 7 bases short and J 2 bases short, with 15 bases between. CDR1 SGHTA and CDR2 FQGNSA come from the germline V gene.

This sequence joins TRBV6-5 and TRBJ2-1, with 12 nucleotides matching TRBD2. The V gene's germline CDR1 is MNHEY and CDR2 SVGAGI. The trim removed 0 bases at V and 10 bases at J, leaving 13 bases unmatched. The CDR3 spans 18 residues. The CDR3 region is CASSYSFYASGGDGEQFF. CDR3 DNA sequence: TGTGCCAGCAGTTACTCGTTTTACGCTAGCGGGGGGGATGGAGAGCAGTTCTTC.

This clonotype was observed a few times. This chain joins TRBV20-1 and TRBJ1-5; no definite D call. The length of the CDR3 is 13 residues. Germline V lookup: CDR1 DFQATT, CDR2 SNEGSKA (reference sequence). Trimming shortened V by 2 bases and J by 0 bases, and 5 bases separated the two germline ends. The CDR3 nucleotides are TGCAGTGCTAGAAGGGTTAGCAATCAGCCCCAGCATTTT. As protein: CSARRVSNQPQHF.

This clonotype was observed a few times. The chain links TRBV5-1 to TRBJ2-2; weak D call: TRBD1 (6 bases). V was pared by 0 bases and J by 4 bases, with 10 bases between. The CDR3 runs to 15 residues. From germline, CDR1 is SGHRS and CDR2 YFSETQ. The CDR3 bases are TGCGCCAGCAGCTTGGCCTCACAGGGCACCGGGGAGCTGTTTTTT. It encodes CASSLASQGTGELFF.

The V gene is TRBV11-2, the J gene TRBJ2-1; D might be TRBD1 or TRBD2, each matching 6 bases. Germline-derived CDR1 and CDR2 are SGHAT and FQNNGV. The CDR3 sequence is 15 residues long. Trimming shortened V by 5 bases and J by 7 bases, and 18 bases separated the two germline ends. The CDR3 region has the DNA TGTGCCAGCAGCCGGCTACTAGGGGGGCTGAATGAGCAGTTCTTC. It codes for CASSRLLGGLNEQFF. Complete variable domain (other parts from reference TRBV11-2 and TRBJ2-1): EAGVAQSPRYKIIEKRQSVAFWCNPISGHATLYWYQQILGQGPKLLIQFQNNGVVDDSQLPKDRFSAERLKGVDSTLKIQPAKLEDSAVYLCASSRLLGGLNEQFFGPGTRLTVL.

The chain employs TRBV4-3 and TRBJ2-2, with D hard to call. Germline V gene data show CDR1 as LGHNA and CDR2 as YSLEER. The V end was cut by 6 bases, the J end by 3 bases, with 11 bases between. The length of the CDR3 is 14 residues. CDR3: CASSRRSHTGELFF. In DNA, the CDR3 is TGCGCCAGCAGTCGTAGGTCGCACACCGGGGAGCTGTTTTTT.

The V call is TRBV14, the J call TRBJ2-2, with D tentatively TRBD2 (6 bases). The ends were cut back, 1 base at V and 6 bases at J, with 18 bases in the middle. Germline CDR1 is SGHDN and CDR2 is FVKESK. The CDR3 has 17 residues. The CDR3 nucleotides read TGTGCCAGCAGCCAAGGCCAAACCGGGACTCTATCCGGGGAGCTGTTTTTT. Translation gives CASSQGQTGTLSGELFF.

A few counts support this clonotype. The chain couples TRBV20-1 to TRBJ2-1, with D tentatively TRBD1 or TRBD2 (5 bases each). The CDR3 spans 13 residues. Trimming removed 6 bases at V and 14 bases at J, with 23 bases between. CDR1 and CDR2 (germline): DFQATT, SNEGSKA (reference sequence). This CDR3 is CSALLGGAGDKFF. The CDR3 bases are TGCAGTGCCCTCCTTGGGGGAGCAGGTGATAAGTTCTTC.

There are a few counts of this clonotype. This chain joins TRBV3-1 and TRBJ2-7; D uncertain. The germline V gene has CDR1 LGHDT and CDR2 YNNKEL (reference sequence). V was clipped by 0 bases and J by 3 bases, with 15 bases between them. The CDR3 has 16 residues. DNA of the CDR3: TGTGCCAGCAGCCAAGACCCCGGTCGTGGCTACTACGAGCAGTACTTC. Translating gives CASSQDPGRGYYEQYF.